Listed here are 25 T cell receptor beta chains from one sample, sequenced in a study of T-cell reconstitution after alpha-beta-depleted transplantation in children. Unique molecular identifiers were used to barcode this TCRbeta library. TCRdb recomputed calls from the PCR reads with MiXCR, one row per CDR3 protein. This table holds fewer than 250,000 distinct CDR3 sequences, just under 8.5% found once. The specimen was PBMCs, mostly from graft donor cells, collected 180 days after TCRalphabeta/CD19-depleted stem cell transplant. These receptors were taken from a male patient younger than 18 who had a stem cell transplant for acute lymphoblastic leukemia, so the T cells may come from the graft donor.

This clonotype has at least ten counts. The CDR3 DNA is TGTGCCAGCACCTCCGGGACAGGGGGTGCGAAACTGTTTTTT. Amino acid sequence: CASTSGTGGAKLFF. This chain joins TRBV12-3 or TRBV12-4 and TRBJ1-4, with 11 nucleotides matching TRBD1. V lost 7 bases, J lost 11 bases, and 9 bases stayed unmatched. The CDR3 has 14 amino acids.

This clonotype has a count of ten or more. The chain's CDR3 is CASCQVTLGEQYF. In DNA, the CDR3 is TGTGCCAGCTGCCAAGTGACCCTCGGCGAGCAGTACTTC. V gene TRBV28 combines with J gene TRBJ2-7; D gene unclear. The CDR3 sequence is 13 residues long. Germline CDR1 MDHEN, CDR2 SYDVKM. V lost 8 bases, J lost 6 bases, and 17 bases lay in between.

This clonotype has a count of ten or more. The rearrangement links TRBV20-1 to TRBJ1-4; D call uncertain. CDR1 and CDR2 from the germline V gene are DFQATT and SNEGSKA (reference sequence). Trimming took off 5 bases at V and 5 bases at J, with 9 bases between the two ends. CDR3 length: 12 amino acids. The CDR3 sequence is CSASDPNEKLFF. CDR3 DNA: TGCAGTGCTTCAGACCCGAATGAAAAACTGTTTTTT.

This clonotype has ten or more counts. The chain joins TRBV28 to TRBJ1-4; D not certain. The germline V gene encodes CDR1 MDHEN and CDR2 SYDVKM. Trimming left V 2 bases short and J 8 bases short, with 15 bases between. The CDR3 spans 15 residues. The DNA of the CDR3 is TGTGCCAGCAGTTTAGCGGCGGGAAGCATCGAAAAACTGTTTTTT. Protein sequence: CASSLAAGSIEKLFF.

This clonotype was detected ten times or more. V usage is TRBV20-1 and J usage is TRBJ2-3; possibly TRBD1 for D (6 bases). The germline gives CDR1 DFQATT, CDR2 SNEGSKA (reference sequence). V shed 6 bases and J shed 1 base, with 17 bases lying between them. CDR3 length: 15 residues. In DNA form, the CDR3 reads TGCAGTGCGCCGGGTGGGGGACAAGGCACAGATACGCAGTATTTT. It translates to CSAPGGGQGTDTQYF.

This clonotype was counted at least ten times. The J gene is TRBJ2-5, the V gene TRBV15; 7 nucleotides agree with TRBD2. Germline V CDR1 and CDR2: LNHNV, YYDKDF (reference sequence). The CDR3 is made up of 15 amino acids. V was pared by 2 bases and J by 5 bases, with 8 bases of the junction left unmatched. CDR3 amino acids: CATSRLSGNKETQYF. In nucleotides, the CDR3 is TGTGCCACCAGCAGACTCAGCGGGAATAAGGAGACCCAGTACTTC.

This clonotype was detected many times. J is TRBJ1-1 and V is TRBV18, with D unresolved. In germline, CDR1 is KGHSH, CDR2 LQKENI. The CDR3 totals 13 residues. V was cut by 2 bases and J by 1 base, with 5 bases left in between. The CDR3 is CASSPGQNTEAFF. The CDR3 DNA sequence: TGTGCCAGCTCACCAGGGCAGAACACTGAAGCTTTCTTT.

This clonotype was seen repeatedly, ten times or more. The genes are TRBV7-3 and TRBJ2-4; the D gene is possibly TRBD2 (5 bases). Germline V gene lookup returns CDR1 SGHTA and CDR2 FQGTGA. This CDR3 comprises 18 residues. Trimming took 5 bases from V and 1 from J, leaving 21 bases between them. CDR3 sequence reads: CASSPRALNGKAKNIQYF. The CDR3 DNA follows: TGTGCCAGCAGCCCAAGGGCCCTTAACGGGAAGGCCAAAAACATTCAGTACTTC.

This clonotype was counted at least ten times. The V call is TRBV6-5, the J call TRBJ2-7; TRBD1 agrees at 8 bases. J was trimmed by 4 bases and V by 0 bases; bases with no gene match: 5. The CDR3 totals 15 residues. Germline V gene lookup returns CDR1 MNHEY and CDR2 SVGAGI. The CDR3 loop reads CASSYSDRGTYEQYF. CDR3 sequence (DNA): TGTGCCAGCAGTTACTCCGACAGGGGAACATACGAGCAGTACTTC.

This clonotype was counted ten times or more. The V call is TRBV11-2, the J call TRBJ2-5; D unresolved. V shed 3 bases and J shed 5 bases, with 10 bases lying between them. Germline V gene data show CDR1 as SGHAT and CDR2 as FQNNGV. CDR3 size: 13 residues. CDR3 sequence (DNA): TGTGCCAGCAGCTTGTGGTTTACCGAGACCCAGTACTTC. This translates into CASSLWFTETQYF.

Ten or more counts support this clonotype. CDR3 region: CSAPSGTGRFPYEQYF. Here the CDR3 DNA reads TGCAGTGCTCCCTCTGGGACAGGGAGGTTTCCCTACGAGCAGTACTTC. This chain joins TRBV20-1 and TRBJ2-7, with 9 positions matching TRBD1. CDR1 and CDR2 from the germline V gene are DFQATT and SNEGSKA (reference sequence). J gave up 2 bases and V 5 bases, and 13 bases lay outside the gene matches. This CDR3 comprises 16 residues.

This clonotype was counted at least ten times. The chain combines TRBV5-1 with TRBJ2-2; D is uncertain. V lost 1 base, J lost 5 bases, and 6 bases lay in between. CDR1 SGHRS and CDR2 YFSETQ come from the germline V gene. The CDR3 has 13 residues. The CDR3 loop reads CASSLIGTGELFF. The CDR3 nucleotides read TGCGCCAGCAGCTTGATCGGGACCGGGGAGCTGTTTTTT.

This clonotype was picked up many times. The genes are TRBV27 and TRBJ2-7, with TRBD1 identical over 8 bases. The CDR3 loop spans 16 amino acids. V was clipped by 5 bases and J by 5 bases; unmatched bases: 14. Germline lookup yields CDR1 MNHEY and CDR2 SMNVEV (reference sequence). The CDR3 protein is CASSPLGTGGGNEQYF. As DNA, the CDR3 is TGTGCCAGCAGTCCGTTGGGGACAGGAGGTGGAAACGAGCAGTACTTC.

Many counts were recorded for this clonotype. The chain joins TRBV6-2 or TRBV6-3 to TRBJ2-7; TRBD1 aligns across 8 bases. With V trimmed by 5 bases and J by 2 bases, 11 bases remained unmatched. The CDR3 is made up of 16 amino acids. Germline V gene data show CDR1 as MNHEY and CDR2 as SVGEGT. This CDR3 is CASSNQGAAGAYEQYF. The CDR3 DNA reads TGTGCCAGCAGTAACCAGGGGGCCGCCGGGGCCTACGAGCAGTACTTC.

This clonotype came up many times. The J gene is TRBJ2-5, the V gene TRBV7-2, with TRBD2 matching 9 bases. The CDR3 contains 15 residues. Germline V gene sequence: CDR1 SGHTA, CDR2 FQGNSA. J was trimmed by 4 bases and V by 6 bases; bases with no gene match: 9. CDR3 in amino acids: CASSQPSAGGETQYF. CDR3 nucleotide sequence: TGTGCCAGCAGTCAACCCTCAGCGGGAGGAGAGACCCAGTACTTC.

This clonotype was observed many times. This chain connects TRBV5-1 to TRBJ1-5; D is uncertain. There are 15 residues in the CDR3. The germline CDR1 and CDR2 sequences are SGHRS and YFSETQ. Deletions cut 0 bases from V and 1 base from J, with 8 bases between. The DNA for the CDR3 is TGCGCCAGCAGCTTGGGGGCAGGCAGCAATCAGCCCCAGCATTTT. This encodes CASSLGAGSNQPQHF.

This clonotype came up many times. The chain couples TRBV6-1 to TRBJ2-7, with TRBD2 identical over 8 bases. This CDR3 is built from 13 residues. The J segment lost 7 bases and the V segment lost 10 bases, leaving 12 bases of the junction unmatched. Germline V gives CDR1 MNHNS, CDR2 SASEGT. In nucleotides, the CDR3 is TGTGCCACCAGGCCGGGGGGGACGAGGGAGCAGTACTTC. It translates to CATRPGGTREQYF.

This clonotype occurred many times. The rearrangement joins TRBV25-1 to TRBJ2-6; D gene ambiguous. Trimming left V 5 bases short and J 0 bases short, with 8 bases between. The CDR3 totals 15 residues. Germline CDR1 reads MGHDK; CDR2 reads SYGVNS. The CDR3 bases are TGTGCCAGCAGTCCGGCCCGCTCTGGGGCCAACGTCCTGACTTTC. Amino acid sequence: CASSPARSGANVLTF.

This clonotype was seen at least ten times. The rearrangement uses TRBV10-3 and TRBJ1-1; D remains ambiguous. CDR1 is ENHRY, CDR2 SYGVKD, per germline. There are 13 residues in the CDR3. Trimming left V 6 bases short and J 4 bases short, with 12 bases between. CDR3: CAIRLGSGTEAFF. The CDR3 DNA sequence: TGTGCCATCAGGTTGGGGTCGGGCACTGAAGCTTTCTTT.

This clonotype has a count of ten or more. The rearrangement joins TRBV28 to TRBJ1-1; D remains unclear. V was shortened by 4 bases and J by 0 bases, with 6 bases between the two germline ends. The CDR3 is 13 amino acids. CDR1 is MDHEN and CDR2 is SYDVKM in the germline V gene. CDR3 bases: TGTGCCAGCAGTTCACCTATGAACACTGAAGCTTTCTTT. It encodes CASSSPMNTEAFF.

This clonotype has at least ten counts. J is TRBJ2-7 and V is TRBV5-1, with 9 bases matching TRBD2. The CDR3 contains 13 residues. J was trimmed by 6 bases and V by 4 bases; bases with no gene match: 5. Germline V CDR1 and CDR2: SGHRS, YFSETQ. CDR3 coding DNA: TGCGCCAGCAGCGCGGGACTAGCCGTCGAGCAGTACTTC. Its protein product is CASSAGLAVEQYF.

This clonotype was seen at least ten times. V gene TRBV5-1 combines with J gene TRBJ2-5, with TRBD1 identical over 7 bases. The germline CDR1 and CDR2 sequences are SGHRS and YFSETQ. This CDR3 is built from 13 residues. V shed 1 base, J shed 5 bases, and the junction held 2 bases outside the gene matches. Here the CDR3 reads CASSLTGEETQYF. CDR3 DNA sequence: TGCGCCAGCAGCTTGACAGGGGAGGAGACCCAGTACTTC.

This clonotype was picked up many times. The gene calls are TRBV15 and TRBJ2-6, with 10 bases identical to TRBD1. Germline CDR1 LNHNV, CDR2 YYDKDF (reference sequence). This CDR3 comprises 18 residues. V gave up 2 bases and J gave up 3 bases; unmatched junction bases: 7. CDR3 DNA sequence: TGTGCCACCAGCAGACCATCCGGGACAGGGGTTGGGGCCAACGTCCTGACTTTC. Protein: CATSRPSGTGVGANVLTF.

This clonotype was recorded many times. V is TRBV7-2 and J is TRBJ2-7; possible D gene TRBD1, 5 bases. This CDR3 spans 14 amino acids. Deletions cut 1 base from V and 6 bases from J, with 13 bases between. CDR1 is SGHTA and CDR2 is FQGNSA in the germline V gene. CDR3 sequence: CASSLDGQVGEQYF. The CDR3 coding sequence is TGTGCCAGCAGCTTAGACGGACAAGTGGGCGAGCAGTACTTC.

This clonotype has only one observation. The V and J genes are TRBV12-3 or TRBV12-4 and TRBJ2-5, with 11 positions matching TRBD2. J was trimmed by 5 bases and V by 11 bases; bases with no gene match: 22. The CDR3 spans 18 residues. CDR3 region: CAFSLGRQLAGAGETQYF. Here the CDR3 DNA reads TGTGCCTTCAGTTTAGGCCGCCAACTAGCGGGGGCAGGGGAGACCCAGTACTTC.